These 5 T cell receptor beta chains were sequenced from one sample in a study of CXCR3-negative and CXCR3-positive naive CD8 T cells (dated by TCRdb to the late 2010s). Beyond this particular receptor, the publication reports: Compared with CXCR3-negative naive cells, CXCR3-positive naive cells had TRB CDR3s with higher hydrophobicity (lower Kidera factor 4), lower energy, and higher strength and volume indices.

The data were produced on a NextSeq 550. The Human TCR Profiling Kit (MiLaboratory) was used to make UMI-labeled 5' RACE TRB cDNA libraries. With the reads reprocessed by TCRdb, a single entry stands for each CDR3 protein sequence and no DNA is reported. The sample's records list around 60,000 distinct CDR3 sequences. The ten largest make up 0.5% to 0.6% of the sample. Their specific antigens are unknown. The sequenced sample was naive CXCR3+ CD8+ T cells from blood. In the paper's terms, the cell subset or site label means: CD45RO-CCR7+CD27+CD95- naive CD8+ T cells expressing CXCR3 (TNR3+). Receptors originate from a human donor in good health. Some clones in this sample may be carry-over from other donors' samples.

The CDR3 sequence: CSVGQGNWEQYF. The chain links TRBV29-1 to TRBJ2-7; TCRdb outputs TRBD1, but without DNA this stays unchecked. This CDR3 is 12 amino acids long. Germline values: CDR1 SQVTM, CDR2 ANQGSEA.

V gene TRBV27 combines with J gene TRBJ2-7; TCRdb picks TRBD1, but there is no DNA to check that call. The CDR3 has 13 residues. In germline, CDR1 is MNHEY, CDR2 SMNVEV (reference sequence). The CDR3: CASSLRGLGEQYF.

The chain is built from TRBV28 and TRBJ2-1; TCRdb gives TRBD2 as the D gene, but with no DNA this cannot be confirmed. This CDR3 is 15 amino acids long. Germline V CDR1 and CDR2: MDHEN, SYDVKM. The CDR3 sequence is CASSYEGTSGGQQFF.

The rearrangement uses TRBV20-1 and TRBJ1-4; absent DNA, TCRdb's TRBD1 call cannot be checked. Germline CDR1 and CDR2: DFQATT and SNEGSKA (reference sequence). The CDR3 extends over 15 amino acids. The CDR3 here is CSARGMAGVSGKLFF.

The rearrangement links TRBV23-1 to TRBJ2-7; the TCRdb D gene call, TRBD1, has no DNA to confirm it. TRBV23-1 is an ORF; its function is uncertain. The CDR3 consists of 17 residues. CDR3 protein: CASSPWGDRGTPYEQYF.